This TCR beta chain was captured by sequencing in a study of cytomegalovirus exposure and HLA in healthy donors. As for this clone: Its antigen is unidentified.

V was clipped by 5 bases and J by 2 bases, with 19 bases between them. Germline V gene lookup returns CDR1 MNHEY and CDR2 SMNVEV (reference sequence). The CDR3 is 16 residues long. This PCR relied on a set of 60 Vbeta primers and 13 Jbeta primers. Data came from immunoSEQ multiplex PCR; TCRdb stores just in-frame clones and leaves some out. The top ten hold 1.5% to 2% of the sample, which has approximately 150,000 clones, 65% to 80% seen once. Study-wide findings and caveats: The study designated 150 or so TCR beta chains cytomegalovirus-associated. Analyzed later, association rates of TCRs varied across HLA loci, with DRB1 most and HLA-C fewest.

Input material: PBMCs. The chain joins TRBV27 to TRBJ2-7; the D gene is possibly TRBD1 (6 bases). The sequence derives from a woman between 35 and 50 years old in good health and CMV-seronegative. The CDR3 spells CASSPTPSGTTYEQYF. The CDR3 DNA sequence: TGTGCCAGCAGTCCCACTCCCTCCGGGACAACCTACGAGCAGTACTTC.